The rows below give T cell receptor beta chains drawn from one sample of a study of blood T cell repertoires in COVID-19. Sequencing used immunoSEQ multiplex PCR; TCRdb keeps in-frame clones, though not all of them. The sample has around 110,000 clones, about nine tenths seen once. Specimen: peripheral blood. The receptors come from a human donor with active COVID-19. The donor label of this sample is uncertain. Each CDR3 is given with its conserved first and last residue. A D gene is named only where the DNA matches it firmly. Expanded clones get a size class; other rows say once, few or many, or leave the size out.

>15|TRBD1|NA|TRBJ1-4|TRBV27
TGTGCCAGCAGTTCAGTCCAGACAGGGAGGGAAAAACTGTTTTTT
CASSSVQTGREKLFF
>17|TRBD2|once|TRBJ2-2|TRBV19
TGTGCCAGTAGTCTCCGAGGACTAGCGGGGAGAACCGGGGAGCTGTTTTTT
CASSLRGLAGRTGELFF
>17|TRBD1|NA|TRBJ1-6|TRBV27
TGTGCCAGCAGTTCATTACTCGGGACAGACTATAATTCACCCCTCCACTTT
CASSSLLGTDYNSPLHF
>13|NA|NA|TRBJ1-5|TRBV5-8
TGTGCCAGCAGCTTGGTAGGGGATCAGCCCCAGCATTTT
CASSLVGDQPQHF
>13|TRBD1|NA|TRBJ2-7|TRBV29-1
TGCAGCGTTGAACTCGGGACAGCCTACGAGCAGTACTTC
CSVELGTAYEQYF
>12|NA|NA|TRBJ1-1|TRBV7-9
TGTGCCAGCAGCCTACCTTATTCTGAAGCTTTCTTT
CASSLPYSEAFF
>17|TRBD2|NA|TRBJ2-7|TRBV2
TGTGCCAGCAGTGTCTCATTGGGACTAGGGTGGTCCTACGAGCAGTACTTC
CASSVSLGLGWSYEQYF
>17|TRBD1|NA|TRBJ2-1|TRBV3-1/TRBV3-2
TGTGCCAGCAGCCAAGATTGGGGGACAGGAAACTACAATGAGCAGTTCTTC
CASSQDWGTGNYNEQFF
>19|TRBD1|NA|TRBJ1-5|TRBV7-9
TGTGCCAGCAGCTTAGGTCCGGCAGGGACAGCGACAACTGGTCAGCCCCAGCATTTT
CASSLGPAGTATTGQPQHF
>13|NA|NA|TRBJ2-5|TRBV2
TGTGCCACCGGACGGGGTGCGGTGGAGACCCAGTACTTC
CATGRGAVETQYF
>14|TRBD1|NA|TRBJ2-1|TRBV28
TGTGCCAGCAGTTCAGGGGACAGCATAAATGAGCAGTTCTTC
CASSSGDSINEQFF
>14|NA|once|TRBJ1-1|TRBV2
TGTGCCAGCAGGAGGGAGGAGATTGGCACTGAAGCTTTCTTT
CASRREEIGTEAFF
>12|TRBD1|NA|TRBJ1-1|TRBV10-3
TGTGCCATCAGGGACAGGGACGCTGAAGCTTTCTTT
CAIRDRDAEAFF
>14|TRBD1|NA|TRBJ2-2|TRBV7-2
TGTGCCAGCGGGACAGGGCCGAATAACAGGGAGCTGTTTTTT
CASGTGPNNRELFF
>16|TRBD1|NA|TRBJ2-2|TRBV5-1
TGCGCCAGCAGCCCTTGGGGACCAGGGGGAACCGGGGAGCTGTTTTTT
CASSPWGPGGTGELFF
>17|NA|NA|TRBJ2-3|TRBV7-2
TGTGCCAGCAGCTTGAATGGAGGGCTTATCCCCACAGATACGCAGTATTTT
CASSLNGGLIPTDTQYF
>16|TRBD2|NA|TRBJ2-3|TRBV7-9
TGTGCCAGCAGCTTGCTACTAGCGGGGGGTGGAGATACGCAGTATTTT
CASSLLLAGGGDTQYF
>16|NA|NA|TRBJ1-6|TRBV3-1/TRBV3-2
TGTGCCAGCAGTCGTTGGTTGAGCTCCTATAATTCACCCCTCCACTTT
CASSRWLSSYNSPLHF
>21|TRBD1|once|TRBJ1-2|TRBV29-1
TGCAGCGTTGAGCCGTTGGATTTCAGGACAGGGCCCTCCCGGAATAACTATGGCTACACCTTC
CSVEPLDFRTGPSRNNYGYTF
>15|TRBD2|NA|TRBJ2-4|TRBV9
TGTGCCAGCAGCGTATCGACTAGCGGGTTGGACATTCAGTACTTC
CASSVSTSGLDIQYF
>14|TRBD2|NA|TRBJ2-1|TRBV19
TGTGCCAGTAGTAGCCAGCGGGGGGGGAATGAGCAGTTCTTC
CASSSQRGGNEQFF
>14|NA|NA|TRBJ1-2|TRBV5-6
TGTGCCAGCAGCTTGCGTCGGTTTAACTATGGCTACACCTTC
CASSLRRFNYGYTF
>12|TRBD2|NA|TRBJ2-3|TRBV30
TGTGCCTGGAGCTGGGACTACCACACGCAGTATTTT
CAWSWDYHTQYF
>18|NA|many|TRBJ2-1|TRBV21-1
TGTGCCAGCAGCAAAATTCCCTCAGCAGCGGGGGGGAAGAACGAGCAGTTCTTC
CASSKIPSAAGGKNEQFF
>12|NA|NA|TRBJ1-2|TRBV5-1
TGCGCCAGCAGCTTGGGTACCGGGGGCTACACCTTC
CASSLGTGGYTF
>15|TRBD1|few|TRBJ2-3|TRBV7-9
TGTGCCAGCAGCTTACAGGGGGCGGGTACAGATACGCAGTATTTT
CASSLQGAGTDTQYF
>18|NA|NA|TRBJ2-1|TRBV7-6
TGTGCCAGCAGCTTAGTTCGTGGCGGGGCTTACTCCTACAATGAGCAGTTCTTC
CASSLVRGGAYSYNEQFF
>13|TRBD2|NA|TRBJ2-7|TRBV7-2
TGTGCCAGCAGTGGACTAGGGCCCAACGAGCAGTACTTC
CASSGLGPNEQYF
>15|TRBD1|NA|TRBJ1-6|TRBV6-5
TGTGCCAGCAGTTCGCGGACAGGGCATAATTCACCCCTCCACTTT
CASSSRTGHNSPLHF
>13|NA|NA|TRBJ1-1|TRBV19
TGTGCCAGTAGTGCGACGACAAACACTGAAGCTTTCTTT
CASSATTNTEAFF
>16|TRBD1|NA|TRBJ1-2|TRBV27
TGTGCCAGCAGTTCGCCGACAGGGTCTGGGGGCTATGGCTACACCTTC
CASSSPTGSGGYGYTF
>11|NA|once|TRBJ1-1|TRBV2
TGTGCCAGCAGCCGGGGGGCTGAAGCTTTCTTT
CASSRGAEAFF
>13|NA|NA|TRBJ2-1|TRBV9
TGTGCCAGCAGCCCCGAGACTTTCAATGAGCAGTTCTTC
CASSPETFNEQFF
>15|NA|NA|TRBJ1-5|TRBV6-5
TGTGCCAGCAGTTACTCGAATAGGGGAAATCAGCCCCAGCATTTT
CASSYSNRGNQPQHF
>15|TRBD1|NA|TRBJ2-7|TRBV11-2
TGTGCCAGCAGCATAAATCCGGGACAGGGTTACGAGCAGTACTTC
CASSINPGQGYEQYF
>15|NA|NA|TRBJ2-5|TRBV5-5
TGTGCCAGCAGCCCATTTGCAGACCTCAGGGGGACCCAGTACTTC
CASSPFADLRGTQYF
>16|TRBD2|NA|TRBJ2-2|TRBV6-5
TGTGCCAGCAGTTACGCTAGCGGAAGCTACACCGGGGAGCTGTTTTTT
CASSYASGSYTGELFF